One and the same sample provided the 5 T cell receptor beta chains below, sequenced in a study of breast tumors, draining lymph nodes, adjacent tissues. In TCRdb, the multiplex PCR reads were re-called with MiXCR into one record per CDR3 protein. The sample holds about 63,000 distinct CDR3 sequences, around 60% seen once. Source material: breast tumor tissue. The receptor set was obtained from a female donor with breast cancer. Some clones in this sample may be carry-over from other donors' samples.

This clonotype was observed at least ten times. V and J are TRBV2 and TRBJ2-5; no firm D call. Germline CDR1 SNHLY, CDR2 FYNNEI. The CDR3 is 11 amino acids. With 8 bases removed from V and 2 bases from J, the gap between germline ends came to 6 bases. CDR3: CASSEQETQYF. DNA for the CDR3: TGTGCCAGCTCAGAACAAGAGACCCAGTACTTC.

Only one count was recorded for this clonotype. The DNA of the CDR3 is TGTGCCAGCAGCTTAGGACTATACGGGACAAGGCAATCGGAAAAACTGTTTTTT. Residues: CASSLGLYGTRQSEKLFF. The rearrangement links TRBV7-2 to TRBJ1-4, with D tentatively TRBD1 (6 bases). The germline V gene encodes CDR1 SGHTA and CDR2 FQGNSA. The CDR3 has 18 residues. V dropped 1 base and J dropped 8 bases, with 23 bases sitting between them.

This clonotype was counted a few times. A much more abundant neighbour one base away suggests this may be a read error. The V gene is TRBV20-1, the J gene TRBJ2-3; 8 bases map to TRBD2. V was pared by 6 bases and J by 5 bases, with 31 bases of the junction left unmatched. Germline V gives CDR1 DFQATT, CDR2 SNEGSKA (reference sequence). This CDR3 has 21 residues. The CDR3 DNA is TGCAGTGCCCGAAACGACAGGACGACTACCGGGAGGGCCGATGCCTTAGATACGCAGTATTTT. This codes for CSARNDRTTTGRADALDTQYF.

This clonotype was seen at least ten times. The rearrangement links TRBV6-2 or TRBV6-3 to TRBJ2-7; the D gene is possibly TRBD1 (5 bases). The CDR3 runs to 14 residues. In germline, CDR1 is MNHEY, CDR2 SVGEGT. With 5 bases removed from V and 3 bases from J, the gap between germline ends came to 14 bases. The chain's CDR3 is CASSTRQSNYEQYF. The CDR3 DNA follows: TGTGCCAGCAGTACCCGACAGAGTAACTACGAGCAGTACTTC.

CDR3 protein: CASSQSSNEQYF. The CDR3 DNA follows: TGTGCCAGCAGCCAAAGTTCGAACGAGCAGTACTTC. The rearrangement joins TRBV3-1 to TRBJ2-7; D unresolved. The V and J ends lost 2 bases and 5 bases respectively, with 7 bases between them. CDR1 and CDR2 (germline): LGHDT, YNNKEL (reference sequence). The CDR3 is 12 amino acids.